This T cell receptor (beta chain) is from a study of blood T cell repertoires in COVID-19. Overall study context: T cells, B-cell-depleted T cells, or PBMCs provided the cDNA or gDNA that served as material.

In the original processing: Cell counts per sample came from amplifying reference gene primers. The repertoire was sequenced with immunoSEQ multiplex PCR; TCRdb's copy has only in-frame clones and lacks some. V and J calls and clone size are given by that table; D and trimming were obtained from the DNA. This table holds more than 200,000 clones, about 90% found once. One Seattle source followed patients from active infection through their disease course. The germline V gene encodes CDR1 GTSNPN and CDR2 SVGIG (reference sequence). This CDR3 is built from 15 residues. Deletions cut 3 bases from V and 4 bases from J, with 18 bases between.

Sample: peripheral blood. This TCR was sampled from a man aged 25 to 45 with COVID-19, enrolled during active disease. The rearrangement uses TRBV30 and TRBJ1-1, with D possibly matching TRBD1 (5 bases). CDR3 nucleotide sequence: TGTGCCTGGAGGGCCGGTAGGGGATGGATCACTGAAGCTTTCTTT. Translation: CAWRAGRGWITEAFF. Variable domain in full (rest from reference TRBV30 and TRBJ1-1): SQTIHQWPATLVQPVGSPLSLECTVEGTSNPNLYWYRQAAGRGLQLLFYSVGIGQISSEVPQNLSASRPQDRQFILSSKKLLLSDSGFYLCAWRAGRGWITEAFFGQGTRLTVV.